The clone carrying this T cell receptor beta chain was seen a few times. The antigen remains undetermined. These data come from a study of T cells after yellow fever vaccination. Study-level results: At under 98% for CD4 and approximately 89% for CD8, most primary-vaccination clones showed up again after the booster.

Each CDR3 protein gets one entry after TCRdb re-called the 5' RACE reads with MiXCR. Among some 560,000 distinct CDR3 sequences listed, roughly 21% were seen once. V lost 6 bases, J lost 5 bases, and 12 bases lay in between. Germline V CDR1 and CDR2: SGHKS, YYEKEE (reference sequence). This CDR3 contains 12 residues. Material: PBMCs, obtained 15 days after the yellow fever booster vaccination. The sequence was collected from a man in his thirties or forties who received the YFV17D yellow fever vaccine. The chain uses TRBV5-5 and TRBJ2-7; D possibly uses TRBD1 or TRBD2 (5 bases each). For the CDR3, the DNA is TGTGCCAGCACCCCGGGACGTCACGAGCAGTACTTC. Translated: CASTPGRHEQYF.